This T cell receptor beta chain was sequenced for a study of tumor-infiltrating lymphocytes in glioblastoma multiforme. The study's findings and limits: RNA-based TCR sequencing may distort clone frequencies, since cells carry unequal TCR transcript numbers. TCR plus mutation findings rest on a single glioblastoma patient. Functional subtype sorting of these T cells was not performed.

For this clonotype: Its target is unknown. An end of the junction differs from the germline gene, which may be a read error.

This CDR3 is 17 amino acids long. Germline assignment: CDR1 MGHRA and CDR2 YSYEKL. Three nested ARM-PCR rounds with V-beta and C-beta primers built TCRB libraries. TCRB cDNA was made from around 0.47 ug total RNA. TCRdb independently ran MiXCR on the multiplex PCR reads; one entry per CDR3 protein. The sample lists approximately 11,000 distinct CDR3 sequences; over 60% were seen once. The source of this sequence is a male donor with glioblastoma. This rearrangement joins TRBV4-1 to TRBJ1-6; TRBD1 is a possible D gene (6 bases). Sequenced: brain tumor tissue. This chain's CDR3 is CASSQGRRQGISSPLHF. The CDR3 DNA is TGCGCCAGCAGCCAAGGTAGGAGGCAGGGGATTAGTTCACCCCTCCATTTT.